The source of this T cell receptor beta chain is a study of blood T cell repertoires in COVID-19. Germline CDR1 WNHNN, CDR2 SYGVQD (reference sequence). This CDR3 comprises 15 residues. With 0 bases removed from V and 1 base from J, the gap between germline ends came to 10 bases. This clone was detected only a few times. Assay used: immunoSEQ multiplex PCR; TCRdb lists only in-frame clones, some missing. The table has about 310,000 clones, around 86% seen once; the top ten hold 1%. The chain is built from TRBV10-1 and TRBJ2-7; D gene uncertain. The receptor was derived from a middle-aged man with active or convalescent COVID-19. The source material was peripheral blood. The CDR3: CASSESSIHSYEQYF. CDR3 bases: TGCGCCAGCAGTGAGTCTAGTATCCATTCCTACGAGCAGTACTTC.